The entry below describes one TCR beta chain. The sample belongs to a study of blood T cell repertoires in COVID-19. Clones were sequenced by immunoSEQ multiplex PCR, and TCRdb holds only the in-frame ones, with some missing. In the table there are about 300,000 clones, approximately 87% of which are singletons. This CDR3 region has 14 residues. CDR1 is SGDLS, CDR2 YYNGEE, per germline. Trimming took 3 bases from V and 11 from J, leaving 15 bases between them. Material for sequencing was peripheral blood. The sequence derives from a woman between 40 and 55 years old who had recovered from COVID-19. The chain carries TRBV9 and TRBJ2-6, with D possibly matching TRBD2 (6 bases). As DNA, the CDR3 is TGTGCCAGCAGCGCCCCTTTATGGGAGGACGTCCTGACTTTC. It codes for CASSAPLWEDVLTF. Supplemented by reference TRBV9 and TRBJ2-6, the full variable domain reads DSGVTQTPKHLITATGQRVTLRCSPRSGDLSVYWYQQSLDQGLQFLIQYYNGEERAKGNILERFSAQQFPDLHSELNLSSLELGDSALYFCASSAPLWEDVLTFGAGSRLTVL.